This entry lists 10 T cell receptor beta chains sequenced from one sample in a study of early T cells in non-severe SARS-CoV-2 infection. One entry per CDR3 protein, called by TCRdb with MiXCR from the 5' RACE reads. Here the sample spans 100,000 to 150,000 distinct CDR3 sequences, more than 12% being singletons. The source material was whole blood. These receptors all come from an adult who was a healthcare worker with PCR-confirmed SARS-CoV-2 infection or an uninfected control (not recorded which).

This chain connects TRBV2 to TRBJ1-3; no definite D call. Germline V gives CDR1 SNHLY, CDR2 FYNNEI. The CDR3 has 13 residues. The V end was cut by 8 bases, the J end by 4 bases, with 12 bases between. The CDR3 nucleotides read TGTGCCAGCCGACGAGGAGACGGAAACACCATATATTTT. Protein: CASRRGDGNTIYF.

A remark on this clonotype: Compared with germline, one end of the junction differs, possibly owing to a read error. The V call is TRBV14, the J call TRBJ1-1; D remains unclear. CDR3 length equals 14 residues. Germline assignment: CDR1 SGHDN and CDR2 FVKESK. The CDR3 nucleotides are TGTGCCAGCAGCTCCCCGGGCCGGGCCACTGAAGTTTTCTTT. This encodes CASSSPGRATEVFF. Full variable domain (remainder filled in from reference TRBV14 and TRBJ1-1): EAGVTQFPSHSVIEKGQTVTLRCDPISGHDNLYWYRRVMGKEIKFLLHFVKESKQDESGMPNNRFLAERTGGTYSTLKVQPAELEDSGVYFCASSSPGRATEVFFGQGTRLTVV.

This clonotype was observed many times. This chain links TRBV10-3 with TRBJ1-6, with a weak D call TRBD1 (5 bases). Germline V gene data show CDR1 as ENHRY and CDR2 as SYGVKD. This CDR3 contains 14 residues. V dropped 0 bases and J dropped 6 bases, with 6 bases sitting between them. The CDR3 coding sequence is TGTGCCATCAGTGAGTCGACAGCTAATTCACCCCTCCACTTT. Its translation: CAISESTANSPLHF.

The rearrangement joins TRBV20-1 to TRBJ1-1, with D tentatively TRBD1 (6 bases). V lost 4 bases and J lost 0, with 12 bases in between. The CDR3 consists of 14 residues. Per the germline V gene, CDR1 is DFQATT and CDR2 is SNEGSKA (reference sequence). CDR3 region: CSATGGLLNTEAFF. The CDR3 nucleotides read TGCAGTGCTACGGGGGGCTTGCTGAACACTGAAGCTTTCTTT.

The genes are TRBV6-5 and TRBJ1-4; D is possibly TRBD1 (6 bases). V was shortened by 0 bases and J by 8 bases, with 13 bases between the two germline ends. CDR1 and CDR2 (germline): MNHEY, SVGAGI. CDR3 length: 15 amino acids. The CDR3 coding sequence is TGTGCCAGCAGTTACTCGAAAGCAGGGGAAGAAAAACTGTTTTTT. Amino acids: CASSYSKAGEEKLFF.

The V and J genes are TRBV5-1 and TRBJ1-1; D gene uncertain. Germline V gene data show CDR1 as SGHRS and CDR2 as YFSETQ. CDR3 size: 15 residues. Trimming took 0 bases from V and 1 from J, leaving 10 bases between them. For the CDR3, the DNA is TGCGCCAGCAGCTTGGCTTCGGTAAAGAACACTGAAGCTTTCTTT. It is translated as CASSLASVKNTEAFF.

This clonotype was counted once. V and J are TRBV5-1 and TRBJ2-1, with 7 bases identical to TRBD1. Germline trimming cut 1 base from V and 4 bases from J; bases unmatched to any gene: 5. The CDR3 has 15 residues. Germline V gene sequence: CDR1 SGHRS, CDR2 YFSETQ. The CDR3 protein is CASSLRGPIYNEQFF. The CDR3, as DNA: TGCGCCAGCAGCTTGAGGGGGCCCATTTACAATGAGCAGTTCTTC.

This clonotype was detected ten times or more. V and J are TRBV7-2 and TRBJ1-1; no reliable D call. Trimming shortened V by 5 bases and J by 1 base, and 5 bases separated the two germline ends. The CDR3 runs to 12 residues. Germline values: CDR1 SGHTA, CDR2 FQGNSA. The CDR3 region has the DNA TGTGCCAGCAGCCGGGCGAACACTGAAGCTTTCTTT. Protein: CASSRANTEAFF. Filled out from reference TRBV7-2 and TRBJ1-1, the complete variable domain reads GAGVSQSPSNKVTEKGKDVELRCDPISGHTALYWYRQSLGQGLEFLIYFQGNSAPDKSGLPSDRFSAERTGGSVSTLTIQRTQQEDSAVYLCASSRANTEAFFGQGTRLTVV.

This clonotype was seen a handful of times. The chain uses TRBV20-1 and TRBJ2-1, with TRBD2 identical over 7 bases. The CDR3 has 14 residues. J lost 6 bases, V lost 2 bases, and 7 bases had no gene match. Per germline, CDR1 DFQATT and CDR2 SNEGSKA (reference sequence). CDR3 DNA: TGCAGTGCTAGAAGTAGCGGGCCTCTCAATGAGCAGTTCTTC. Its protein product is CSARSSGPLNEQFF.

The chain links TRBV14 to TRBJ2-7, with D possibly TRBD2 on 5 matching bases. CDR1 SGHDN and CDR2 FVKESK come from the germline V gene. Deletions cut 4 bases from V and 1 base from J, with 11 bases between. The CDR3 loop spans 14 amino acids. This CDR3 is CASSPSGISYEQYF. CDR3 bases: TGTGCCAGCAGCCCCTCCGGGATTTCCTACGAGCAGTACTTC.